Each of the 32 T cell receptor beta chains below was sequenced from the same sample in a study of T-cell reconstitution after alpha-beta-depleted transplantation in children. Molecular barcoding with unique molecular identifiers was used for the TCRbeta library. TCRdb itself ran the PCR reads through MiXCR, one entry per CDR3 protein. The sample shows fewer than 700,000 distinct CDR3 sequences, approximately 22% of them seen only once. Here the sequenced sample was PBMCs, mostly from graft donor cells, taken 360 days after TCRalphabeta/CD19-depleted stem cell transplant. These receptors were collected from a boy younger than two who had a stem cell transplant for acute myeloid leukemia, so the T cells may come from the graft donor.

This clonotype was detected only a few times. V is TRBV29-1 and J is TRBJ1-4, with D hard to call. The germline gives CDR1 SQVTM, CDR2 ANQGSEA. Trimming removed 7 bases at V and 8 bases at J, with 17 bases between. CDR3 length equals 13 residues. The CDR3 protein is CSGLGYEGEKLFF. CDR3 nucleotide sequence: TGCAGCGGCCTAGGGTATGAGGGAGAAAAACTGTTTTTT.

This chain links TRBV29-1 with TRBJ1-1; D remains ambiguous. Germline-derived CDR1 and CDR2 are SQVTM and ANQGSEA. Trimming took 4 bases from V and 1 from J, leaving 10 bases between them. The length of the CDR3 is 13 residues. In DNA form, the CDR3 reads TGCAGCGTTGGATTGATGAAGAACACTGAAGCTTTCTTT. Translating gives CSVGLMKNTEAFF.

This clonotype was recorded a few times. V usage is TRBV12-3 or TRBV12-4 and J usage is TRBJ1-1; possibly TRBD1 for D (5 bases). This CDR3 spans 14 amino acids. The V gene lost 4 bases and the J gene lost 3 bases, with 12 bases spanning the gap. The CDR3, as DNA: TGTGCCAGCAGTTACGGGACCGGGGACACTGAAGCTTTCTTT. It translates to CASSYGTGDTEAFF.

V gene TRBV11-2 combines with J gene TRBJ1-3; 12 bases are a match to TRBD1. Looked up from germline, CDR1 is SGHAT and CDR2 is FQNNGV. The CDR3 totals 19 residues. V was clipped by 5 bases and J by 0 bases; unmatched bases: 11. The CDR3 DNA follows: TGTGCCAGCAGCCTCCGGGACAGGGGGCCTTCAAGCTCTGGAAACACCATATATTTT. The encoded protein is CASSLRDRGPSSSGNTIYF.

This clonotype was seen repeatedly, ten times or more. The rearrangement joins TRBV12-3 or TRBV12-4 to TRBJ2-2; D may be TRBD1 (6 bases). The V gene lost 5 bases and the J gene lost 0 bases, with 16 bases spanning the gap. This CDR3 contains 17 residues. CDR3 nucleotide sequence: TGTGCCAGCAGTGGGTTGGAACAGGGACCGAACACCGGGGAGCTGTTTTTT. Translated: CASSGLEQGPNTGELFF.

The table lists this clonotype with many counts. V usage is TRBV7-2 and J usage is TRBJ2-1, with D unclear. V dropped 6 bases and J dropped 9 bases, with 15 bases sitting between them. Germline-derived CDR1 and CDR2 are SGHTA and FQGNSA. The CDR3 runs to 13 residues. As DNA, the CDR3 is TGTGCCAGCAGGTTCCAGACGCGTGCTGAGCAGTTCTTC. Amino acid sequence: CASRFQTRAEQFF.

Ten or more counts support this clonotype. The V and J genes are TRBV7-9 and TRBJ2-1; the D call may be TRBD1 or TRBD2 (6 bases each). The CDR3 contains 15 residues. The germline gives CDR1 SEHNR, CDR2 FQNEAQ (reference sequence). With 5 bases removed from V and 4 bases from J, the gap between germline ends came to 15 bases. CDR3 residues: CASSPPGAAYNEQFF. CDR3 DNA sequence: TGTGCCAGCAGCCCACCGGGGGCAGCTTACAATGAGCAGTTCTTC.

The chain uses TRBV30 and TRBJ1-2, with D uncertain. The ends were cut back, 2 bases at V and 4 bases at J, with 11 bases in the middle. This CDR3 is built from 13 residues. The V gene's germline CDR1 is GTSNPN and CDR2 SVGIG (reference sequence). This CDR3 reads CAWSSDWRYGYTF. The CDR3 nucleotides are TGTGCCTGGAGTTCGGACTGGCGCTATGGCTACACCTTC.

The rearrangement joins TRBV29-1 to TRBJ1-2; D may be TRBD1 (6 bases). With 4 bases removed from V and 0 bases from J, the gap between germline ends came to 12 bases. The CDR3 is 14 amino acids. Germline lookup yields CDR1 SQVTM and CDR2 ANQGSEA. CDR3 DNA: TGCAGCGTTGGGGGGGCGGAAGCTAACTATGGCTACACCTTC. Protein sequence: CSVGGAEANYGYTF.

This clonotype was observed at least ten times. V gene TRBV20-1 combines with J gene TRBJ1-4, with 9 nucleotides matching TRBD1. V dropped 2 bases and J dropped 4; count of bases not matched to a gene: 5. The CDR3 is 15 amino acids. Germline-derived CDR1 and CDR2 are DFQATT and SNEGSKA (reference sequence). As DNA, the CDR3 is TGCAGTGCTAGAATACAGGGGGCCGGTAATGAAAAACTGTTTTTT. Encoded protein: CSARIQGAGNEKLFF.

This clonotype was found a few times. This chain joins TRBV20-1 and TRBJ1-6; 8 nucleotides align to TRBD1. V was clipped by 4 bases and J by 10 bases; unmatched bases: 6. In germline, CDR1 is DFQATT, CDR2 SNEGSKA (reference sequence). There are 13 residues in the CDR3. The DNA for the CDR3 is TGCAGTGCTAACACAGGGGGTCGGTCACCCCTCCACTTT. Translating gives CSANTGGRSPLHF.

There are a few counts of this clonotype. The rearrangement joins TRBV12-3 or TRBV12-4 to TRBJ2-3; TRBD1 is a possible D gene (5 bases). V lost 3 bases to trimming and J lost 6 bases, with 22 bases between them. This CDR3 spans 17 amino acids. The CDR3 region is CASSLTPRQRLKDTQYF. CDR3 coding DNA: TGTGCCAGCAGTTTGACGCCAAGACAGCGCCTTAAGGATACGCAGTATTTT.

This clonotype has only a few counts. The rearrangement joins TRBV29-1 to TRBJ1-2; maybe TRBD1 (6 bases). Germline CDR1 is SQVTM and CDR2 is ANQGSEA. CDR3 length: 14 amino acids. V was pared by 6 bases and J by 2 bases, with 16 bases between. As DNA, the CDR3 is TGCAGCGTCCGATTCGACCAGGGGAACTATGGCTACACCTTC. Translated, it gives CSVRFDQGNYGYTF.

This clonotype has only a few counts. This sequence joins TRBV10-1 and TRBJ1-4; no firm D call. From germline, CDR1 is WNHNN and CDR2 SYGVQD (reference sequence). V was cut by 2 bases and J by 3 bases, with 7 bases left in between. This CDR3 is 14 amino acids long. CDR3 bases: TGCGCCAGCAGTGAGGCAGTTTCTAATGAAAAACTGTTTTTT. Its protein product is CASSEAVSNEKLFF.

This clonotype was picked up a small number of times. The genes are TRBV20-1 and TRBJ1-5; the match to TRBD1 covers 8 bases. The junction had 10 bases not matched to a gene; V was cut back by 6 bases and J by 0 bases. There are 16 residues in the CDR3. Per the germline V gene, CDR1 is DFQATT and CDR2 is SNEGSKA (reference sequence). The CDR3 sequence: CSASLQGGLSNQPQHF. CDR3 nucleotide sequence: TGCAGTGCCTCTTTACAGGGGGGCCTTAGCAATCAGCCCCAGCATTTT.

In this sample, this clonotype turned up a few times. The CDR3 loop reads CASTTEGDSNGYTF. CDR3 in DNA: TGTGCCAGCACCACTGAGGGGGACTCCAATGGCTACACCTTC. The J gene is TRBJ1-2, the V gene TRBV12-3 or TRBV12-4; D is possibly TRBD1 (6 bases). V lost 7 bases and J 6 bases, leaving 18 bases between the germline ends. The CDR3 sequence is 14 residues long.

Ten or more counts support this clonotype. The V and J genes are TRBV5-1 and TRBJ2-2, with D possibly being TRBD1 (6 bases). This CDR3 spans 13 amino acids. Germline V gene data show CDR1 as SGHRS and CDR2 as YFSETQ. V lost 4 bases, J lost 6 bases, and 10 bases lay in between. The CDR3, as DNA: TGCGCCAGCAGCATACAGGGACCCGGGGAGCTGTTTTTT. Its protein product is CASSIQGPGELFF.

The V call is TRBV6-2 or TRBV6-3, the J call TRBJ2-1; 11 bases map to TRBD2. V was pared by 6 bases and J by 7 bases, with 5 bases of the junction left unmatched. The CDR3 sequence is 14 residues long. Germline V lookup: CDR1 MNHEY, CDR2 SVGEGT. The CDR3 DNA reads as TGTGCCAGCAGCTTTAGCGGGGGGGGTAATGAGCAGTTCTTC. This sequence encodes CASSFSGGGNEQFF.

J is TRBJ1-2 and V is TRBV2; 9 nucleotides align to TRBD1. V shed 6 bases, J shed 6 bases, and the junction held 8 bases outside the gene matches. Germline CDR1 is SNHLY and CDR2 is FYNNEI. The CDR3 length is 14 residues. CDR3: CASRGGQGYDGYTF. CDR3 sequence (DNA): TGTGCCAGCAGGGGGGGACAGGGTTATGATGGCTACACCTTC.

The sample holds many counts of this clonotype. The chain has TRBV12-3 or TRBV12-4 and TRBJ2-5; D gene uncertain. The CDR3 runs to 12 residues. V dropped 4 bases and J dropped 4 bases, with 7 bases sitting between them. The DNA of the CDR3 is TGTGCCAGCAGTTCCACCGGAGAGACCCAGTACTTC. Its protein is CASSSTGETQYF.

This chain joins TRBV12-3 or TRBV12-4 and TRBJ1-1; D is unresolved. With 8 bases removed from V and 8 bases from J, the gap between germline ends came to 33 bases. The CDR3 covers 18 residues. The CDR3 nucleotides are TGTGCCAGCGGGCCGAACGGGAGATCGGCAGCCCTTCCCCCAGAAGCTTTCTTT. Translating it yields CASGPNGRSAALPPEAFF.

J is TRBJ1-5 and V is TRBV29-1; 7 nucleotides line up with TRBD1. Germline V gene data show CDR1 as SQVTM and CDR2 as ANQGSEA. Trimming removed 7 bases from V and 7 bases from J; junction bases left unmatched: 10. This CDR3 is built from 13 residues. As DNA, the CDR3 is TGCAGCGGCGGAGACAGGGCGGGCCAGCCCCAGCATTTT. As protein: CSGGDRAGQPQHF.

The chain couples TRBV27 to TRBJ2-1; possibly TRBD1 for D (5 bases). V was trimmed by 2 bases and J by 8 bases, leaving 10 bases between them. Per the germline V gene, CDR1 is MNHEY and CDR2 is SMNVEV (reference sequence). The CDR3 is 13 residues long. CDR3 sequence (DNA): TGTGCCAGCAGTTTAGCTTACAGGTATGAGCAGTTCTTC. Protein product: CASSLAYRYEQFF.

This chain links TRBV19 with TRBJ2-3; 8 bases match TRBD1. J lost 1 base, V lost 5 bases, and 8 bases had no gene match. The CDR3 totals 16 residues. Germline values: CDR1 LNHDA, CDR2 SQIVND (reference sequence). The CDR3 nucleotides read TGTGCCAGTAGTCGCACAGGGGGAGGTGGCACAGATACGCAGTATTTT. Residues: CASSRTGGGGTDTQYF.

The CDR3 coding sequence is TGCAGTGCGGGCGGGACAGGGGCCTCCTACGAGCAGTACGTC. Its protein product is CSAGGTGASYEQYV. The V and J genes are TRBV20-1 and TRBJ2-7; 10 bases line up with TRBD1. The germline CDR1 and CDR2 sequences are DFQATT and SNEGSKA (reference sequence). J was trimmed by 0 bases and V by 6 bases; bases with no gene match: 5. This CDR3 comprises 14 residues.

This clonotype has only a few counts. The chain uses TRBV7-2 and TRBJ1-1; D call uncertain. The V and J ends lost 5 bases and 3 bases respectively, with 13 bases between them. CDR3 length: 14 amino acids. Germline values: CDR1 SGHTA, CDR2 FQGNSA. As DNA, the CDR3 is TGTGCCAGCAGCCCCCTCAGACGAGACACTGAAGCTTTCTTT. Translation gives CASSPLRRDTEAFF.

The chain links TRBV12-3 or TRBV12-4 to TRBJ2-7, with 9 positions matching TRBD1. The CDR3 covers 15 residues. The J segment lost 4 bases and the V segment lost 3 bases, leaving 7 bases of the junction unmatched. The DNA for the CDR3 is TGTGCCAGCAGTTTGAGGACAGGGGTCAAATACGAGCAGTACTTC. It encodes CASSLRTGVKYEQYF.

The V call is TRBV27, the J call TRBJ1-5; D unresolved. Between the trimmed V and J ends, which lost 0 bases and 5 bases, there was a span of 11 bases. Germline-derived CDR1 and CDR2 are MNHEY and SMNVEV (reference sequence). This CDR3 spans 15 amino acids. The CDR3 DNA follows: TGTGCCAGCAGTTTATCTGCGGGGATGGATCAGCCCCAGCATTTT. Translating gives CASSLSAGMDQPQHF.

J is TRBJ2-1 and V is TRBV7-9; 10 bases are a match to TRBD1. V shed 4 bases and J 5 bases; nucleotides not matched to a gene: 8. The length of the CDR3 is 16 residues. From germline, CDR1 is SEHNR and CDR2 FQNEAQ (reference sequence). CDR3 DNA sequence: TGTGCCAGCAGCTCCGGAGGGACAGGGGTCGACAATGAGCAGTTCTTC. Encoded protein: CASSSGGTGVDNEQFF.

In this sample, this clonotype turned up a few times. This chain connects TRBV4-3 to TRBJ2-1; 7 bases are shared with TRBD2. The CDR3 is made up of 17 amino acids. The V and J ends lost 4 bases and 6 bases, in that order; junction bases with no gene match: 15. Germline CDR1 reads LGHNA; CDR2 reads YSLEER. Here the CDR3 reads CASSRFLFDAGVNEQFF. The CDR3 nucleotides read TGCGCCAGCAGCCGGTTCTTATTCGACGCGGGGGTCAATGAGCAGTTCTTC.

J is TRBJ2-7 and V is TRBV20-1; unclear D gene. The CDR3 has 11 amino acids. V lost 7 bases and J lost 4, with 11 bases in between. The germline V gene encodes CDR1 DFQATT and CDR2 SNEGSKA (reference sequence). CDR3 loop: CSGLDDYEQYF. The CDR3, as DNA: TGCAGTGGTCTAGACGATTACGAGCAGTACTTC.

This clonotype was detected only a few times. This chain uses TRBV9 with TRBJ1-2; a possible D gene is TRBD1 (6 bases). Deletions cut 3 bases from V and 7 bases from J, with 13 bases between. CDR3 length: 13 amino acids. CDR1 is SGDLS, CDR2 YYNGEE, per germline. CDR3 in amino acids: CASSAQGNGGYTF. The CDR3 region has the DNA TGTGCCAGCAGCGCTCAGGGGAACGGTGGCTACACCTTC.